This TCR beta chain stems from a study of patients and donors after allogeneic stem cell transplantation. This clonotype was counted ten times or more. Each CDR3 protein gets one entry after TCRdb re-called the RT-PCR reads with MiXCR. In the table there are 11,000 or so distinct CDR3 sequences, 20% to 25% of which are singletons. The ends were cut back, 2 bases at V and 4 bases at J, with 8 bases in the middle. CDR3 size: 13 residues. Germline V gives CDR1 SGHTA, CDR2 FQGTGA. Sequencing used blood, either unsorted or a sorted T cell fraction (not recorded which). The TCR sequence derives from a human donor who was either an allogeneic HSCT recipient or a stem cell or donor lymphocyte infusion donor (not recorded which). It is not recorded whose cells these are; they may come from a transplant donor. The rearrangement uses TRBV7-3 and TRBJ1-1, with D hard to call. CDR3: CASSLGGLTEAFF. Written as DNA, the CDR3 is TGTGCCAGCAGCTTAGGAGGTCTCACTGAAGCTTTCTTT.